The rows below give T cell receptor beta chains drawn from one sample of a study of shared clonotypes between healthy human individuals. Sequencing used immunoSEQ multiplex PCR; TCRdb keeps in-frame clones, though not all of them. The top ten hold roughly 0.62% of the sample, which has over a million clones, around three quarters seen once. The sample was memory CD4+ T cells from PBMCs. These receptors were taken from a man younger than 35 in good health. Some clones in this sample may be carry-over from other donors' samples. Both conserved end residues are part of each CDR3. A D gene is named only where the DNA matches it firmly. Clone size is given for some rows only: seen once, a few or many times, or a class if the clone is expanded.

v_call	clone_size	j_call	d_call	cdr3_nt	cdr3_aa
TRBV10-1	.	TRBJ1-1	.	TGCGCCAGCAGTGTAGACGGCCCCCGCGGAGCTTTCTTT	CASSVDGPRGAFF
TRBV7-9	.	TRBJ2-3	.	TGTGCCAGCAGCTCACAGGGAGGGAACACAGATACGCAGTATTTT	CASSSQGGNTDTQYF
TRBV19	.	TRBJ2-5	.	TGTGCCAGTAGTACCCGAGTAGCCAGCACAGAGACCCAGTACTTC	CASSTRVASTETQYF
TRBV7-9	.	TRBJ2-3	.	TGTGCCAGCAGCCCAGTCCGAACGCAGTATTTT	CASSPVRTQYF
TRBV29-1	few	TRBJ1-1	.	TGCAGCGTTGAAGATCGGGCGGAAGTCATGAACACTGAAGCTTTCTTT	CSVEDRAEVMNTEAFF
TRBV5-8	.	TRBJ2-7	.	TGTGCCAGCAGCGGACGTCGAGTTGAGCAGTACTTC	CASSGRRVEQYF
TRBV7-6	.	TRBJ2-7	.	TGTGCCAGCAGCTTCGGGCCCTCCTACGAGCAGTACTTC	CASSFGPSYEQYF
TRBV7-2	.	TRBJ2-3	.	TGTGCCAGCAGCTTAGCTGGAGACACAGATACGCAGTATTTT	CASSLAGDTDTQYF
TRBV18	.	TRBJ2-2	.	TGTGCCAGCTCACCGCCCGCGGCCAGCCGGGAGCTGTTTTTT	CASSPPAASRELFF
TRBV5-1	.	TRBJ2-3	.	TGCGCCAGCAGCTTGGTCGGCAGCACAGATACGCAGTATTTT	CASSLVGSTDTQYF
TRBV9	.	TRBJ2-3	.	TGTGCCAGCAGCGTAGGCGTTGGAGGATCCGATACGCAGTATTTT	CASSVGVGGSDTQYF
TRBV19	once	TRBJ1-5	TRBD1	TGTGCCACCAAGGACAGGGGCCATCAGCCCCAGCATTTT	CATKDRGHQPQHF
TRBV19	once	TRBJ1-4	.	TGTGCCAGTAGTCTTCTGGGTAGCGAAAAACTGTTTTTT	CASSLLGSEKLFF
TRBV28	few	TRBJ2-2	TRBD2	TGTGCCAGCACAAACCCATCGGGGGGGCCGGATACCGGGGAGCTGTTTTTT	CASTNPSGGPDTGELFF
TRBV5-1	.	TRBJ1-5	.	TGCGCCAGCAGTGAATGGGGCTTTCAGCCCCAGCATTTT	CASSEWGFQPQHF
TRBV27	.	TRBJ2-3	.	TGTGCCAGCAGTTTAAGACCCTCCTTCACAGATACGCAGTATTTT	CASSLRPSFTDTQYF
TRBV27	once	TRBJ2-1	TRBD1	TGTGCCAGCAGTCGGACAGGGGGCTTGAATGAGCAGTTCTTC	CASSRTGGLNEQFF
TRBV4-1	.	TRBJ2-6	.	TGCGCCAGCAGTCGCCGGACGGAGGAAAGCTCTGGGGCCAACGTCCTGACTTTC	CASSRRTEESSGANVLTF
TRBV29-1	.	TRBJ2-4	.	TGCAGCGTGGTGGGCCGAGGGGCCAAAAACATTCAGTACTTC	CSVVGRGAKNIQYF
TRBV29-1	.	TRBJ1-5	.	TGCAGCGCTGCCGAATTCAATCAGCCCCAGCATTTT	CSAAEFNQPQHF
TRBV5-5	.	TRBJ2-7	.	TGTGCCAGCAGCGTCACTCACAGGGCTACTGACGAGCAGTACTTC	CASSVTHRATDEQYF
TRBV28	.	TRBJ2-1	.	TGTGCCAGCAGTTTACTAGGCCGCTCCTACAATGAGCAGTTCTTC	CASSLLGRSYNEQFF
TRBV5-1	.	TRBJ1-5	.	TGCGCCAGCAGCTTGGTTGCGACCTCCCAAAGGTATAGCAATCAGCCCCAGCATTTT	CASSLVATSQRYSNQPQHF
TRBV6-6	.	TRBJ1-1	.	TGTGCCAGCAGTCCCCAAATTACGGACACTGAAGCTTTCTTT	CASSPQITDTEAFF
TRBV7-3	.	TRBJ2-1	.	TGTGCCAGCAGCTTTGTGGGGGTGGATAATGAGCAGTTCTTC	CASSFVGVDNEQFF
TRBV7-2	.	TRBJ2-1	.	TGTGCCAGCGGGGGAAGCTCCTACAATGAGCAGTTCTTC	CASGGSSYNEQFF
TRBV7-2	once	TRBJ1-5	TRBD1	TGTGCCAGCAGCTTTGATTACAGGGGTCAGGGCCAGCCCCAGCATTTT	CASSFDYRGQGQPQHF
TRBV7-2	.	TRBJ2-1	TRBD2	TGTGCCAGCAGCTTAGGCGCGGGAGGGTACAATGAGCAGTTCTTC	CASSLGAGGYNEQFF
TRBV28	.	TRBJ2-3	.	TGTGCCAGCAGTTCCCTCGGACACATTAGCACAGATACGCAGTATTTT	CASSSLGHISTDTQYF
TRBV7-2	.	TRBJ2-1	TRBD2	TGTGCCAGCAGCTTAGCGCGACTAGCGGACCTGTACAATGAGCAGTTCTTC	CASSLARLADLYNEQFF
TRBV2	.	TRBJ2-5	.	TGTGCCAGCAGTGAAGGTCTGAACCAAGAGACCCAGTACTTC	CASSEGLNQETQYF
TRBV28	.	TRBJ1-2	TRBD1	TGTGCCAGCAGTTTAGTGGACAGGACCTATGGCTACACCTTC	CASSLVDRTYGYTF
TRBV29-1	many	TRBJ1-1	TRBD1	TGCAGCGTTGATACAGGGGAGGCTGAAGCTTTCTTT	CSVDTGEAEAFF
TRBV27	.	TRBJ2-7	TRBD2	TGTGCCAGCAGTTACCTAGCGGGGGGTTTTGAGCAGTACTTC	CASSYLAGGFEQYF
TRBV5-1	.	TRBJ2-2	TRBD2	TGCGCCAGCAGCGGGGGGACTACCCTTTACACCGGGGAGCTGTTTTTT	CASSGGTTLYTGELFF
TRBV5-4	.	TRBJ1-4	TRBD1	TGTGCCAGCAGCTCACGCCGGGACAGGGGGCGCGATGAAAAACTGTTTTTT	CASSSRRDRGRDEKLFF
TRBV18	few	TRBJ2-5	.	TGTGCCAGCTCACCGGTACACAAAGAGACCCAGTACTTC	CASSPVHKETQYF
TRBV5-6	.	TRBJ2-3	.	TGTGCCAGCAGCTTGGGGTCCGGGACTAGCACAGATACGCAGTATTTT	CASSLGSGTSTDTQYF
TRBV19	once	TRBJ2-1	TRBD2	TGTGCCAGTAGTATAAGACTAGCGGGTGGTTACAATGAGCAGTTCTTC	CASSIRLAGGYNEQFF
TRBV2	.	TRBJ2-3	.	TGTGCCAGCAAAGCACTCCCCACAGATACGCAGTATTTT	CASKALPTDTQYF
TRBV6-1	.	TRBJ2-5	.	TGTGCCAGCAGAAGCCGAAGGGCCCTCCAAGAGACCCAGTACTTC	CASRSRRALQETQYF
TRBV19	.	TRBJ1-6	TRBD1	TGTGCCAGTAGAACGGGACAGGGGAATTCACCCCTCCACTTT	CASRTGQGNSPLHF
TRBV30	few	TRBJ1-1	.	TGTGCCTGGGGACCCGGGACATTGAACACTGAAGCTTTCTTT	CAWGPGTLNTEAFF
TRBV7-3	few	TRBJ1-1	TRBD1	TGTGCCAGCAGCTTAGGGACAGCTCTGAACACTGAAGCTTTCTTT	CASSLGTALNTEAFF
TRBV7-9	.	TRBJ2-5	TRBD2	TGTGCCAGCAGCTCTCGGACTAGCGGGAGTGGGGACCAGTACTTC	CASSSRTSGSGDQYF
TRBV5-1	.	TRBJ1-1	.	TGCGCCAGCAGCTCCCCCCCGGGAGAAGCTTTCTTT	CASSSPPGEAFF
TRBV6-5	.	TRBJ2-7	.	TGTGCCAGCAGTTATCGAGGAGCCCCCAACGAGCAGTACTTC	CASSYRGAPNEQYF
TRBV5-1	few	TRBJ1-6	.	TGCGCCAGCAGCTTGGACAGGGAATTCTCACCCCTCCACTTT	CASSLDREFSPLHF
TRBV5-1	once	TRBJ2-5	TRBD2	TGCGCCAGCAGCTGGGCGGGAGCTCCCGGGGAGACCCAGTACTTC	CASSWAGAPGETQYF
TRBV28	.	TRBJ1-5	TRBD1	TGTGCCAGCAGTTTATACCTCGGGCAGGGGGCAGGGCAGCCCCAGCATTTT	CASSLYLGQGAGQPQHF
TRBV5-1	.	TRBJ2-1	TRBD2	TGCGCCAGCTCCCAGCGGGGGATCTCCTACAATGAGCAGTTCTTC	CASSQRGISYNEQFF
TRBV7-2	.	TRBJ2-4	TRBD2	TGTGCCAGCAGCCTCAGCGGGGGCGGGGTGGCCAAAAACATTCAGTACTTC	CASSLSGGGVAKNIQYF